This T cell receptor (beta chain) was retrieved from a study of regulatory dendritic cells for organ transplantation. CFSE-labeled sorted T cells met regulatory or mature dendritic cells for under 6 days. V lost 0 bases and J lost 4; bases outside the gene matches: 6. Germline lookup yields CDR1 GTSNPN and CDR2 SVGIG (reference sequence). The CDR3 runs 15 residues. Details on this clone: Its specificity is unknown.

The assay was immunoSEQ multiplex PCR, and TCRdb's table has in-frame clones only and misses some. The data show some 11,000 clones, with 75% seen just once and approximately 2.4% held by the top ten. Regarding the study as a whole: Considerable individual heterogeneity was seen in alloreactive memory CD8+ T cells.

The chain employs TRBV30 and TRBJ1-5; TRBD1 aligns across 7 bases. This sequence originates from a human donor in good health. Sequencing was performed on memory CD4+ T cells from blood cultured with regulatory dendritic cells. Subset noted: CD45RO+ memory T cells. CDR3 sequence reads: CAWSVLGQVNQPQHF. The DNA of the CDR3 is TGTGCCTGGAGTGTACTAGGACAGGTAAATCAGCCCCAGCATTTT.